The 25 T cell receptor beta chains below all came from one sample that was sequenced in a study of human T cells and chemical hapten exposure. Via MiXCR, TCRdb re-called the RACE reads, giving one row per CDR3 protein. The sample yields 95,000 or so distinct CDR3 sequences, more than 9.5% seen once. Described time point: patch test 2, 6 weeks after DPC sensitization. Treatment described: therapeutic diphenylcyclopropenone sensitization with weekly scalp DPC. The sample was whole blood, taken in connection with sensitization to the hapten diphenylcyclopropenone (DPC). The receptors here all came from a woman in her thirties or forties with alopecia areata. Some clones in this sample may be carry-over from other donors' samples.

This clonotype occurred many times. The chain couples TRBV6-5 to TRBJ2-7; TRBD1 matches at 10 bases. V lost 7 bases, J lost 4 bases, and 19 bases stayed unmatched. The CDR3 covers 18 residues. From germline, CDR1 is MNHEY and CDR2 SVGAGI. The CDR3 DNA is TGTGCCAGCAAGTATTCCGGGACAGGGGTAAATGGGCCATACGAGCAGTACTTC. This translates into CASKYSGTGVNGPYEQYF.

This clonotype was counted many times. J is TRBJ1-1 and V is TRBV7-2; 9 nucleotides align to TRBD1. This CDR3 has 15 residues. The junction had 8 bases not matched to a gene; V was cut back by 5 bases and J by 4 bases. From germline, CDR1 is SGHTA and CDR2 FQGNSA. The CDR3 loop reads CASSKDRGVITEAFF. CDR3 nucleotide sequence: TGTGCCAGCAGCAAGGACAGGGGAGTTATCACTGAAGCTTTCTTT.

This sequence joins TRBV6-2 or TRBV6-3 and TRBJ2-2, with 14 positions matching TRBD2. The CDR3 has 16 residues. V was pared by 4 bases and J by 8 bases, with 6 bases of the junction left unmatched. Germline V CDR1 and CDR2: MNHEY, SVGEGT. CDR3 coding DNA: TGTGCCAGCAGTTCGACTAGCGGGAGGGCCTTTGGGGAGCTGTTTTTT. It yields the protein CASSSTSGRAFGELFF.

This clonotype was seen more than once but under ten times. The chain is built from TRBV20-1 and TRBJ2-3, with 7 positions matching TRBD2. The germline gives CDR1 DFQATT, CDR2 SNEGSKA (reference sequence). V shed 6 bases, J shed 2 bases, and the junction held 2 bases outside the gene matches. This CDR3 has 12 amino acids. CDR3 region: CSAAGPTDTQYF. CDR3 in DNA: TGCAGTGCAGCGGGACCCACAGATACGCAGTATTTT.

This clonotype was found a few times. This sequence joins TRBV5-5 and TRBJ2-5; D is possibly TRBD2 (5 bases). The CDR3 sequence is 12 residues long. V was trimmed by 4 bases and J by 9 bases, leaving 13 bases between them. Germline loops: CDR1 SGHKS, CDR2 YYEKEE (reference sequence). Here the CDR3 DNA reads TGTGCCAGCAGCCTCTCGGGAACCCCCCAGTACTTC. Translation: CASSLSGTPQYF.

This chain uses TRBV5-6 with TRBJ1-2, with 8 positions matching TRBD1. The germline CDR1 and CDR2 sequences are SGHDT and YYEEEE. V lost 4 bases to trimming and J lost 1 base; unmatched junction nucleotides: 3. This CDR3 comprises 14 residues. CDR3 nucleotide sequence: TGTGCCAGCAGCCGAGGACAGGGTAACTATGGCTACACCTTC. This translates into CASSRGQGNYGYTF. The full variable domain, in which reference TRBV5-6 and TRBJ1-2 provide the parts outside the CDR3, is DAGVTQSPTHLIKTRGQQVTLRCSPKSGHDTVSWYQQALGQGPQFIFQYYEEEERQRGNFPDRFSGHQFPNYSSELNVNALLLGDSALYLCASSRGQGNYGYTFGSGTRLTVV.

The chain recombines TRBV3-1 with TRBJ2-3, with D perhaps given as TRBD1 or TRBD2 (5 bases each). In germline, CDR1 is LGHDT, CDR2 YNNKEL (reference sequence). Trimming cost V 4 bases and J 4 bases, with 9 bases left between them. This CDR3 comprises 13 residues. CDR3 nucleotides: TGTGCCAGCAGCCGTAGGGGAGCAGATACGCAGTATTTT. It codes for CASSRRGADTQYF.

With respect to this clonotype: One base away lies a much larger clone, so this may be a sequencing read error. The V call is TRBV9, the J call TRBJ2-6; D is unclear. The CDR3 totals 15 residues. From germline, CDR1 is SGDLS and CDR2 YYNGEE. CDR3 loop: CPSSVGSSGANVLTF. In nucleotides, the CDR3 is TGTCCCAGCAGCGTCGGCAGCTCTGGGGCCAACGTCCTGACTTTC.

In regard to this clonotype: A read error may explain this, as a much larger clone is one base away. V is TRBV6-5 and J is TRBJ2-2, with unresolved D. This CDR3 region has 13 residues. In germline, CDR1 is MNHEY, CDR2 SVGAGI. V lost 5 bases to trimming and J lost 5 bases, with 9 bases between them. The CDR3 is CASSGRHTGELFF. The DNA of the CDR3 is TGTGCCAGCAGTGGACGACATACCGGGGAGCTGTTTTTT.

This clonotype showed up just once. This may be a read error: a much more frequent sequence differs by one nucleotide. This chain connects TRBV5-1 to TRBJ2-5, with no clear D. Germline loops: CDR1 SGHRS, CDR2 YFSETQ. The length of the CDR3 is 12 residues. Trimming stripped 0 bases from V and 2 bases from J, with 2 bases between. CDR3 protein: CASSLDQETQYF. The CDR3 DNA is TGCGCCAGCAGCTTGGATCAAGAGACCCAGTACTTC.

The rearrangement joins TRBV7-2 to TRBJ2-1, with 9 bases identical to TRBD2. Germline CDR1 and CDR2: SGHTA and FQGNSA. V lost 4 bases and J lost 2; bases outside the gene matches: 3. The length of the CDR3 is 15 residues. The CDR3 loop reads CASSYSGGTYNEQFF. The CDR3 DNA follows: TGTGCCAGCAGCTACAGCGGGGGGACCTACAATGAGCAGTTCTTC.

The genes are TRBV29-1 and TRBJ1-2, with TRBD1 identical over 7 bases. The CDR3 is made up of 13 amino acids. Looked up from germline, CDR1 is SQVTM and CDR2 is ANQGSEA. Trimming cost V 6 bases and J 3 bases; bases outside gene matches: 7. DNA of the CDR3: TGCAGCGTGTCATCCGGGACAGACTATGGCTACACCTTC. Translating gives CSVSSGTDYGYTF.

This clonotype was seen many times. V usage is TRBV4-3 and J usage is TRBJ2-7; TRBD2 aligns across 11 bases. V was pared by 0 bases and J by 7 bases, with 5 bases of the junction left unmatched. CDR3 length equals 15 residues. Germline V gives CDR1 LGHNA, CDR2 YSLEER. The CDR3 nucleotides read TGCGCCAGCAGCCAAGAACTAGCGGGAGTGGGTGAGCAGTACTTC. As protein: CASSQELAGVGEQYF.

This clonotype was detected only a few times. The chain couples TRBV20-1 to TRBJ2-4; D is ambiguous. V was clipped by 3 bases and J by 5 bases, with 8 bases between them. This CDR3 region has 12 residues. Germline loops: CDR1 DFQATT, CDR2 SNEGSKA (reference sequence). The CDR3 region has the DNA TGCAGTGCTAGCCTGCCTCAAAACATTCAGTACTTC. It specifies CSASLPQNIQYF.

This clonotype has ten or more counts. The chain recombines TRBV29-1 with TRBJ2-6, with D tentatively TRBD1 or TRBD2 (6 bases each). Germline CDR1 is SQVTM and CDR2 is ANQGSEA. V was shortened by 4 bases and J by 0 bases, with 10 bases between the two germline ends. CDR3 length equals 15 residues. The CDR3 coding sequence is TGCAGCGTTGTAGGGGGGCACTCTGGGGCCAACGTCCTGACTTTC. Protein: CSVVGGHSGANVLTF. The complete variable domain, with remaining parts taken from reference TRBV29-1 and TRBJ2-6, reads SAVISQKPSRDICQRGTSLTIQCQVDSQVTMMFWYRQQPGQSLTLIATANQGSEATYESGFVIDKFPISRPNLTFSTLTVSNMSPEDSSIYLCSVVGGHSGANVLTFGAGSRLTVL.

The chain combines TRBV7-2 with TRBJ2-3; maybe TRBD1 (6 bases). The CDR3 contains 15 residues. CDR1 SGHTA and CDR2 FQGNSA come from the germline V gene. Trimming removed 4 bases at V and 4 bases at J, with 15 bases between. The CDR3 here is CASSSQRGGSDTQYF. Here the CDR3 DNA reads TGTGCCAGCAGCTCCCAGCGAGGGGGATCAGATACGCAGTATTTT. Supplemented by reference TRBV7-2 and TRBJ2-3, the full variable domain reads GAGVSQSPSNKVTEKGKDVELRCDPISGHTALYWYRQSLGQGLEFLIYFQGNSAPDKSGLPSDRFSAERTGGSVSTLTIQRTQQEDSAVYLCASSSQRGGSDTQYFGPGTRLTVL.

The sample holds many counts of this clonotype. V is TRBV4-2 and J is TRBJ2-1; D gene unclear. The germline gives CDR1 LGHNA, CDR2 YNFKEQ. The CDR3 contains 15 residues. V lost 0 bases, J lost 2 bases, and 8 bases lay in between. CDR3 sequence reads: CASSQDILAYNEQFF. For the CDR3, the DNA is TGTGCCAGCAGCCAAGATATCCTAGCCTACAATGAGCAGTTCTTC.

This clonotype was detected once. The V gene is TRBV7-9, the J gene TRBJ2-3; D remains ambiguous. Deletions cut 5 bases from V and 0 bases from J, with 9 bases between. This CDR3 contains 14 residues. Germline-derived CDR1 and CDR2 are SEHNR and FQNEAQ (reference sequence). The CDR3 sequence: CASSPQASTDTQYF. CDR3 DNA: TGTGCCAGCAGCCCCCAGGCCAGCACAGATACGCAGTATTTT.

The chain has TRBV29-1 and TRBJ1-4, with D possibly being TRBD1 (5 bases). The V end lost 4 bases, the J end lost 5 bases, and 8 bases lay between the germline ends. The CDR3 is made up of 12 amino acids. The germline V gene has CDR1 SQVTM and CDR2 ANQGSEA. As DNA, the CDR3 is TGCAGCGTTGCCGGGGGAAATGAAAAACTGTTTTTT. This gives the protein CSVAGGNEKLFF.

Of note for this clonotype: A much larger clone sits a single nucleotide away, making a read error possible. The chain combines TRBV12-3 or TRBV12-4 with TRBJ2-7; TRBD1 matches 8 bases. V lost 6 bases, J lost 6 bases, and 16 bases stayed unmatched. This CDR3 is 16 amino acids long. The DNA of the CDR3 is TGTGCCAGCAGCCCAGACAGGGGTTCGGTAAACTGCGAGCAGTACTTC. This codes for CASSPDRGSVNCEQYF.

This clonotype was seen at least ten times. V gene TRBV7-2 combines with J gene TRBJ1-4; a weak D match, TRBD1 (5 bases). Deletions cut 1 base from V and 0 bases from J, with 9 bases between. CDR1 SGHTA and CDR2 FQGNSA come from the germline V gene. The CDR3 is 16 residues long. For the CDR3, the DNA is TGTGCCAGCAGCTTAGGGACACTCGCAACTAATGAAAAACTGTTTTTT. It translates to CASSLGTLATNEKLFF.

This clonotype was detected a few times. The chain couples TRBV12-3 or TRBV12-4 to TRBJ2-3; 9 nucleotides match TRBD2. The V gene end was trimmed by 6 bases and the J gene end by 4 bases; junction bases not matched to a gene: 5. CDR3 size: 14 residues. CDR3 residues: CASRHSGGADTQYF. CDR3 DNA: TGTGCCAGCAGGCATAGCGGGGGCGCAGATACGCAGTATTTT.

This clonotype was seen ten or more times. J is TRBJ1-3 and V is TRBV7-2; 10 positions agree with TRBD1. This CDR3 region has 18 residues. Germline V lookup: CDR1 SGHTA, CDR2 FQGNSA. Trimming cost V 6 bases and J 1 base; bases outside gene matches: 12. The CDR3 sequence is CASRYTGTGVESGNTIYF. DNA for the CDR3: TGTGCCAGCAGATATACCGGGACAGGGGTAGAATCTGGAAACACCATATATTTT.

This clonotype has more than one count but fewer than ten. The CDR3: CASSSPSDNRVPSYNEQFF. The CDR3 nucleotides are TGTGCCAGCAGTTCTCCCTCAGATAACCGGGTCCCCTCCTACAATGAGCAGTTCTTC. V and J are TRBV6-2 or TRBV6-3 and TRBJ2-1; D remains unclear. This CDR3 is built from 19 residues. The germline V gene encodes CDR1 MNHEY and CDR2 SVGEGT. Trimming took off 4 bases at V and 0 bases at J, with 22 bases between the two ends.

V is TRBV6-6 and J is TRBJ2-1; D gene ambiguous. Trimming pared 1 base from V and 4 bases from J, leaving 8 bases between. Looked up from germline, CDR1 is MNHNY and CDR2 is SVGAGI (reference sequence). The CDR3 sequence is 14 residues long. Here the CDR3 reads CASSYLFGYNEQFF. CDR3 sequence (DNA): TGTGCCAGCAGTTACTTGTTTGGGTACAATGAGCAGTTCTTC.